The source of this T cell receptor beta chain is a study of T cell changes during pregnancy in multiple sclerosis. Per germline, CDR1 SGHRS and CDR2 YFSETQ. This CDR3 has 17 amino acids. The V and J ends lost 0 bases and 8 bases, in that order; junction bases with no gene match: 9. Libraries were prepared by immunoSEQ multiplex PCR; TCRdb keeps only in-frame clonotypes and omits some of them. The data contain fewer than 70,000 clones, 85% to 95% of them singletons. The J gene is TRBJ2-1, the V gene TRBV5-1; 12 bases agree with TRBD2. Sequenced here: CD8+ T cells from peripheral blood mononuclear cells, sampled in the third trimester of pregnancy. This TCR derives from a female donor in good health, enrolled as a control in a pregnancy study. CDR3 nucleotide sequence: TGCGCCAGCAGCTTGGAAGGACTAGCGGGGTCAGGCGATGAGCAGTTCTTC. It is translated as CASSLEGLAGSGDEQFF.